The 14 T cell receptor beta chains listed next were all sequenced from one sample in a study of T cell repertoires in cytomegalovirus infection. No antigens are known for them. TCRdb re-derived calls from the reads in MiXCR, one entry per CDR3 protein. The repertoire holds 69,000 or so distinct CDR3 sequences, with about 30% as singletons. This specimen consisted of CD8+ T cells from cultured PBMCs, obtained from culture after CMV antigen stimulation. The receptors shown here come from a human donor in good health (CMV status not recorded). Some clones in this sample may be carry-over from other donors' samples.

This clonotype occurred a few times. The V and J genes are TRBV7-3 and TRBJ2-3; possibly TRBD1 or TRBD2 for D (7 bases each). V was cut by 5 bases and J by 0 bases, with 15 bases left in between. Germline values: CDR1 SGHTA, CDR2 FQGTGA. This CDR3 spans 16 amino acids. The CDR3 sequence is CASSPRGGYSTDTQYF. The CDR3 region has the DNA TGTGCCAGCAGCCCCAGGGGGGGGTATAGCACAGATACGCAGTATTTT.

This clonotype has more than one count but fewer than ten. The rearrangement links TRBV30 to TRBJ1-6; 11 nucleotides agree with TRBD1. The ends lost 2 bases at V and 9 bases at J; junction bases unmatched: 3. Germline V gene data show CDR1 as GTSNPN and CDR2 as SVGIG (reference sequence). This CDR3 region has 14 residues. CDR3 in amino acids: CAWSPGTGGSPLHF. CDR3 bases: TGTGCCTGGAGTCCCGGGACAGGGGGTTCACCCCTCCACTTT.

This clonotype was recorded a few times. V is TRBV5-8 and J is TRBJ1-1, with no clear D. The CDR3 totals 11 residues. Trimming removed 2 bases from V and 9 bases from J, with 8 bases in between. CDR1 is SGHTS, CDR2 YDEGEE, per germline. The CDR3 loop reads CASSFGMQAFF. CDR3 DNA: TGTGCCAGCAGCTTTGGCATGCAAGCTTTCTTT.

V gene TRBV11-2 combines with J gene TRBJ2-7; TRBD1 matches 7 bases. Unmatched junction bases numbered 7, after V lost 5 bases and J lost 0 bases. The germline V gene encodes CDR1 SGHAT and CDR2 FQNNGV. The CDR3 consists of 15 residues. This CDR3 is CASSHPGQSSYEQYF. The CDR3 DNA follows: TGTGCCAGCAGCCATCCGGGACAGAGCTCCTACGAGCAGTACTTC. The full variable domain, its missing parts supplied by reference TRBV11-2 and TRBJ2-7, is EAGVAQSPRYKIIEKRQSVAFWCNPISGHATLYWYQQILGQGPKLLIQFQNNGVVDDSQLPKDRFSAERLKGVDSTLKIQPAKLEDSAVYLCASSHPGQSSYEQYFGPGTRLTVT.

This clonotype occurred many times. The rearrangement uses TRBV11-3 and TRBJ2-1, with TRBD2 matching over 9 bases. The CDR3 spans 18 residues. Germline values: CDR1 SGHNT, CDR2 YENEEA. V lost 1 base and J lost 2; bases outside the gene matches: 9. Written as DNA, the CDR3 is TGTGCCAGCAGCTTAGGAGGTAATAGCGGGGGTGCCTACAATGAGCAGTTCTTC. This translates into CASSLGGNSGGAYNEQFF.

The chain recombines TRBV7-9 with TRBJ2-2; D is uncertain. Germline CDR1 and CDR2: SEHNR and FQNEAQ (reference sequence). V was trimmed by 4 bases and J by 0 bases, leaving 6 bases between them. The CDR3 covers 14 residues. CDR3 in amino acids: CASSSPPNTGELFF. The CDR3 region has the DNA TGTGCCAGCAGCTCCCCCCCGAACACCGGGGAGCTGTTTTTT.

This clonotype was found many times. This chain connects TRBV9 to TRBJ2-1; 14 nucleotides align to TRBD2. Germline trimming cut 3 bases from V and 0 bases from J; bases unmatched to any gene: 2. Looked up from germline, CDR1 is SGDLS and CDR2 is YYNGEE. The CDR3 contains 17 residues. The CDR3 region has the DNA TGTGCCAGCAGCGCCGGGACTAGCGGGAGCTCCTACAATGAGCAGTTCTTC. Protein: CASSAGTSGSSYNEQFF.

The V gene is TRBV6-5, the J gene TRBJ1-1; tentative D call: TRBD1 (6 bases). Between the trimmed V and J ends, which lost 2 bases and 5 bases, there was a span of 15 bases. CDR3 size: 15 residues. Per germline, CDR1 MNHEY and CDR2 SVGAGI. CDR3: CASSYASGGWTEAFF. The CDR3 DNA sequence: TGTGCCAGCAGTTACGCGTCCGGGGGCTGGACTGAAGCTTTCTTT.

The chain employs TRBV6-2 or TRBV6-3 and TRBJ2-1, with D maybe TRBD2 (6 bases). The germline gives CDR1 MNHEY, CDR2 SVGEGT. This CDR3 is 12 amino acids long. The V end lost 4 bases, the J end lost 7 bases, and 8 bases lay between the germline ends. The CDR3 protein is CASSSSGNEQFF. CDR3 in DNA: TGTGCCAGCAGTTCCAGCGGGAATGAGCAGTTCTTC.

V gene TRBV7-9 combines with J gene TRBJ2-1; a possible D gene is TRBD2 (5 bases). The germline gives CDR1 SEHNR, CDR2 FQNEAQ (reference sequence). The CDR3 is 12 residues long. Trimming shortened V by 4 bases and J by 12 bases, and 13 bases separated the two germline ends. The CDR3, as DNA: TGTGCCAGCAGCTCCGGACTTACGGGGCAGTTCTTC. It translates to CASSSGLTGQFF.

The chain combines TRBV7-8 with TRBJ2-7, with 8 bases that match TRBD1. CDR3 size: 14 residues. Germline V gene lookup returns CDR1 SGHVS and CDR2 FQNEAQ. The trim removed 1 base at V and 5 bases at J, leaving 4 bases unmatched. Here the CDR3 DNA reads TGTGCCAGCAGCTTAGGGACAGGGTCCCACGAGCAGTACTTC. Protein product: CASSLGTGSHEQYF.

In its sample, this clonotype was seen a few times. V usage is TRBV12-3 or TRBV12-4 and J usage is TRBJ1-6; a weak D match, TRBD1 (6 bases). The V gene lost 5 bases and the J gene lost 7 bases, with 12 bases spanning the gap. The CDR3 totals 14 residues. CDR3 sequence (DNA): TGTGCCAGCAGTCTAGTAGGGGGAAATTCACCCCTCCACTTT. This codes for CASSLVGGNSPLHF.

Many counts were recorded for this clonotype. V gene TRBV3-1 combines with J gene TRBJ1-1; a possible D gene is TRBD1 (5 bases). V lost 0 bases, J lost 0 bases, and 14 bases lay in between. The germline gives CDR1 LGHDT, CDR2 YNNKEL (reference sequence). CDR3 length: 17 residues. The CDR3 DNA reads as TGTGCCAGCAGCCAAGATCCACAGGCCCGCTTGAACACTGAAGCTTTCTTT. This gives the protein CASSQDPQARLNTEAFF.

V usage is TRBV6-6 and J usage is TRBJ1-2; TRBD1 agrees at 7 bases. V shed 8 bases, J shed 4 bases, and the junction held 4 bases outside the gene matches. CDR1 is MNHNY, CDR2 SVGAGI, per germline (reference sequence). The CDR3 spans 12 residues. Here the CDR3 reads CASEGQIYGYTF. CDR3 coding DNA: TGTGCCAGCGAGGGACAGATCTATGGCTACACCTTC.